This record looks at one T cell receptor beta chain sequence and its context. Its antigen remains unidentified. This entry belongs to a study of T cells expressing NK-cell markers. From its re-call of the 5' RACE reads, TCRdb lists each CDR3 protein once, without DNA. The table counts about 390,000 distinct CDR3 sequences; about 10% lies in the top ten. Study results and limitations: Several donors' CD3+CD56-NKG2C+ cells were dominated by the same clonotypes.

CDR1 is MNHEY, CDR2 SVGEGT, per germline. CDR3 length equals 15 residues. Material for sequencing was blood T cells: a sorted CD56 or NKG2C T cell subset, CD4+ or CD8+ T cells, or bulk PBMC T cells (not recorded which). The clonotype originates from a woman aged 45 to 65 in good health. The rearrangement uses TRBV6-2 or TRBV6-3 and TRBJ2-3; the TRBD2 assignment by TCRdb is unverifiable without DNA. CDR3 loop: CASALGQVPTDTQYF.